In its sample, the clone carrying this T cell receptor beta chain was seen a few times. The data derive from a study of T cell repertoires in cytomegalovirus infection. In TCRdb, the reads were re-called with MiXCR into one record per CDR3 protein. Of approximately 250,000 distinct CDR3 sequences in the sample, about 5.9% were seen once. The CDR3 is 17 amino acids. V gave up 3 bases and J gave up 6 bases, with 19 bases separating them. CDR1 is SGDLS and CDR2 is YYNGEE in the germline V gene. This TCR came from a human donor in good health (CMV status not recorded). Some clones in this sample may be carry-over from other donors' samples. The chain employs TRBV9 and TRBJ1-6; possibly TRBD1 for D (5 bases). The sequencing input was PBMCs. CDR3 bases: TGTGCCAGCAGCGCATCAGGGTCACCGTACTTTAATTCACCCCTCCACTTT. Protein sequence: CASSASGSPYFNSPLHF.